The sequence of this T cell receptor beta chain was determined in a study of T cells after yellow fever vaccination. Study context: When fractions had low cell numbers, they were prepared with SMART-Seq v4 Ultra Low Input.

Production of TCR cDNA was by 5'RACE template switching, which also added a universal primer site and UMIs. TCRdb reprocessed the 5' RACE reads with MiXCR, giving one entry per CDR3 protein. There are 45,000 to 60,000 distinct CDR3 sequences in the sample; 6.5% to 8% occur only once, and roughly 26% lies in the top ten. Study findings and constraints: Abundant clonotypes from the bulk population could get into FACS-sorted repertoires as contaminants.

The CDR3 is made up of 14 amino acids. CDR1 LGHNA and CDR2 YSLEER come from the germline V gene. With 1 base removed from V and 4 bases from J, the gap between germline ends came to 10 bases. There are many counts of this clonotype. The TCR comes from a man aged 18 to 30 who received the YFV17D yellow fever vaccine. This chain links TRBV4-3 with TRBJ1-1, with D maybe TRBD1 (5 bases). This sample comprised CD8+ T cells not binding an NS4B(214-222) dextramer, sorted from PBMCs, obtained 35 to 50 days after the first yellow fever vaccination. CDR3 sequence: CASSQGGRPTEAFF. CDR3 coding DNA: TGCGCCAGCAGCCAAGGGGGCAGGCCCACTGAAGCTTTCTTT.